This T cell receptor beta chain was captured by sequencing in a study of T cells in Graves' hyperthyroidism and ophthalmopathy. As for the study in general: The blood sample was taken at first diagnosis, before treatment began. Study outcomes and limitations: Also found in blood were most expanded thyroid clonotypes above 0.001.

Patients with uncontrolled infections, other autoimmune diseases, pregnancy or lactation were excluded. A roughly 10 ml volume of fresh peripheral blood provided the PBMCs. This clonotype was picked up many times. What it binds is unknown. V was pared by 6 bases and J by 8 bases, with 14 bases between. The CDR3 covers 14 residues. Germline CDR1 SNHLY, CDR2 FYNNEI. Amplified TCR beta CDR3 regions came from RNA transcripts. The primer set for the first-round RT-PCR of the TCR CDR3 was HTBI. TCRdb analysed the multiplex PCR reads with MiXCR anew, one entry per CDR3 protein. The sample lists more than 550,000 distinct CDR3 sequences, around 20% occurring once.

This receptor was identified in a woman between 45 and 65 years old with Graves' hyperthyroidism that later progressed to Graves' ophthalmopathy. V usage is TRBV2 and J usage is TRBJ2-6; TRBD1 is a possible D gene (6 bases). Sequenced sample: blood. The CDR3 bases are TGTGCCAGCAGGCGACAGGCCACCCCCAACGTCCTGACTTTC. Amino acids: CASRRQATPNVLTF.